The 22 T cell receptor beta chains below were found in one sample sequenced in a study of siplizumab effects on memory and regulatory T cells. Using immunoSEQ multiplex PCR, the repertoire was profiled, and TCRdb retains in-frame clones only, with some absent. The table lists approximately 82,000 clones, approximately 88% of them singletons. Sample: Tregs sorted from blood. The receptor set was obtained from a human donor in good health.

The CDR3 DNA reads as TGTGCCAGCAGTGGGGGCGGCTCCTACAATGAGCAGTTCTTC. Amino acid sequence: CASSGGGSYNEQFF. The chain employs TRBV7-3 and TRBJ2-1, with D possibly being TRBD1 (6 bases). The germline V gene encodes CDR1 SGHTA and CDR2 FQGTGA. V was trimmed by 6 bases and J by 0 bases, leaving 9 bases between them. The CDR3 totals 14 residues. The variable domain in full, completed from reference TRBV7-3 and TRBJ2-1, reads GAGVSQTPSNKVTEKGKYVELRCDPISGHTALYWYRQSLGQGPEFLIYFQGTGAADDSGLPNDRFFAVRPEGSVSTLKIQRTERGDSAVYLCASSGGGSYNEQFFGPGTRLTVL.

This clone was picked up a small number of times. This rearrangement joins TRBV5-1 to TRBJ1-6; 7 positions agree with TRBD1. The CDR3 length is 18 residues. V lost 5 bases, J lost 0 bases, and 11 bases stayed unmatched. CDR1 and CDR2 (germline): SGHRS, YFSETQ. CDR3 sequence (DNA): TGCGCCAGCAGGGGGGAGACAGGGATAATCTCCTATAATTCACCCCTCCACTTT. Protein product: CASRGETGIISYNSPLHF.

The chain couples TRBV5-4 to TRBJ1-5; D call uncertain. The V and J ends lost 4 bases and 1 base respectively, with 18 bases between them. There are 17 residues in the CDR3. CDR1 is SGHNT, CDR2 YYREEE, per germline (reference sequence). The CDR3, as DNA: TGTGCCAGCAGCCAAGCACCACAAATCGGGAGCAATCAGCCCCAGCATTTT. Translated: CASSQAPQIGSNQPQHF.

The chain combines TRBV7-3 with TRBJ2-3; 9 bases fit TRBD2. V was clipped by 7 bases and J by 5 bases; unmatched bases: 13. There are 16 residues in the CDR3. Germline V gene lookup returns CDR1 SGHTA and CDR2 FQGTGA. The CDR3 DNA sequence: TGTGCCAGCACCCCGAGCGGCGGGGGGGCGGTAGATACGCAGTATTTT. It translates to CASTPSGGGAVDTQYF.

The gene calls are TRBV7-2 and TRBJ2-5; no clear D. Trimming removed 5 bases from V and 2 bases from J, with 3 bases in between. CDR3 size: 11 residues. Germline CDR1 SGHTA, CDR2 FQGNSA. For the CDR3, the DNA is TGTGCCAGCAGCGTACAAGAGACCCAGTACTTC. Its protein product is CASSVQETQYF.

V usage is TRBV29-1 and J usage is TRBJ2-6, with D perhaps assigned TRBD1 or TRBD2 (5 bases each). Germline V gene lookup returns CDR1 SQVTM and CDR2 ANQGSEA. V shed 6 bases and J shed 0 bases, with 18 bases lying between them. This CDR3 region has 17 residues. CDR3 nucleotide sequence: TGCAGCGTCCCGGGGCGTCCACTTACCTCTGGGGCCAACGTCCTGACTTTC. Protein product: CSVPGRPLTSGANVLTF.

This chain joins TRBV5-1 and TRBJ2-5; D might be TRBD1 or TRBD2, each matching 5 bases. This CDR3 comprises 14 residues. Trimming removed 0 bases from V and 5 bases from J, with 11 bases in between. Germline V gene lookup returns CDR1 SGHRS and CDR2 YFSETQ. Here the CDR3 reads CASSLGGEGETQYF. CDR3 nucleotide sequence: TGCGCCAGCAGCTTGGGAGGAGAGGGGGAGACCCAGTACTTC.

The genes are TRBV25-1 and TRBJ2-7, with TRBD1 matching 8 bases. This CDR3 has 15 amino acids. Unmatched junction bases numbered 5, after V lost 0 bases and J lost 4 bases. CDR1 is MGHDK and CDR2 is SYGVNS in the germline V gene. CDR3 residues: CASSEYDRGPYEQYF. CDR3 nucleotides: TGTGCCAGCAGTGAATATGACAGGGGACCGTACGAGCAGTACTTC.

This chain joins TRBV6-1 and TRBJ2-7; no clear D. The germline CDR1 and CDR2 sequences are MNHNS and SASEGT. This CDR3 is 13 amino acids long. Trimming shortened V by 7 bases and J by 0 bases, and 10 bases separated the two germline ends. CDR3 bases: TGTGCCAGCACGGCAGCGAACTCCTACGAGCAGTACTTC. Its translation: CASTAANSYEQYF.

V usage is TRBV10-3 and J usage is TRBJ2-7; no firm D call. CDR1 is ENHRY, CDR2 SYGVKD, per germline. The CDR3 is 11 residues long. V lost 7 bases and J lost 6, with 10 bases in between. The CDR3 here is CAITSGIEQYF. In DNA, the CDR3 is TGTGCCATCACCTCGGGCATCGAGCAGTACTTC.

The genes are TRBV19 and TRBJ1-1; the D is unclear. Germline V gene data show CDR1 as LNHDA and CDR2 as SQIVND (reference sequence). With 9 bases removed from V and 4 bases from J, the gap between germline ends came to 18 bases. The CDR3 covers 14 residues. The CDR3, as DNA: TGTGCCAGCTCCGCCGACACCGCCCTCACTGAAGCTTTCTTT. Its protein is CASSADTALTEAFF.

This chain connects TRBV7-2 to TRBJ2-1; 13 positions match TRBD2. Trimming cost V 2 bases and J 7 bases; bases outside gene matches: 8. In germline, CDR1 is SGHTA, CDR2 FQGNSA. CDR3 size: 17 residues. This CDR3 is CASSLRLAGGIGNEQFF. DNA of the CDR3: TGTGCCAGCAGCTTAAGACTAGCGGGGGGTATAGGGAATGAGCAGTTCTTC.

This clone was seen only once. The chain has TRBV19 and TRBJ1-5, with D possibly being TRBD1 (6 bases). Trimming removed 3 bases from V and 3 bases from J, with 18 bases in between. The CDR3 covers 17 residues. Germline V gene sequence: CDR1 LNHDA, CDR2 SQIVND (reference sequence). Here the CDR3 reads CASSMGHMKAHNQPQHF. CDR3 sequence (DNA): TGTGCCAGTAGTATGGGACACATGAAAGCCCACAATCAGCCCCAGCATTTT. Looking up the rest from reference TRBV19 and TRBJ1-5 gives the full variable domain: DGGITQSPKYLFRKEGQNVTLSCEQNLNHDAMYWYRQDPGQGLRLIYYSQIVNDFQKGDIAEGYSVSREKKESFPLTVTSAQKNPTAFYLCASSMGHMKAHNQPQHFGDGTRLSIL.

The chain has TRBV28 and TRBJ2-5; 9 nucleotides align to TRBD2. The germline V gene encodes CDR1 MDHEN and CDR2 SYDVKM. CDR3 size: 16 residues. Losses at the gene ends were 4 bases for V and 5 bases for J; bases not matched to a gene: 11. The CDR3 sequence is CASSYHRTSAVETQYF. CDR3 coding DNA: TGTGCCAGCAGTTACCATCGGACTAGCGCGGTGGAGACCCAGTACTTC.

Details on this clone: A junction end diverges from the germline sequence, so it may reflect a read error. The chain joins TRBV18 to TRBJ1-5; D possibly corresponds to TRBD1 (5 bases). Per germline, CDR1 KGHSH and CDR2 LQKENI. This CDR3 spans 17 amino acids. CDR3 coding DNA: TGTGCCAGCTCACCAAAGAGGGGATCTTTGGGCAATCAGTCCCAGCATTTT. Amino acid sequence: CASSPKRGSLGNQSQHF.

This clone was recorded once. This chain joins TRBV7-9 and TRBJ2-4; weak D call: TRBD2 (6 bases). Germline V CDR1 and CDR2: SEHNR, FQNEAQ (reference sequence). V lost 4 bases, J lost 8 bases, and 15 bases lay in between. The CDR3 runs to 14 residues. CDR3 coding DNA: TGTGCCAGCAGCTGGGGGGTCGAGGAGGACATTCAGTACTTC. It specifies CASSWGVEEDIQYF.

The chain employs TRBV7-7 and TRBJ2-7; no definite D call. CDR3 size: 13 residues. The germline gives CDR1 SSHAT, CDR2 FNYEAQ (reference sequence). Trimming left V 6 bases short and J 5 bases short, with 14 bases between. The CDR3 DNA reads TGTGCCAGCAGTTATACTCTACTACACGAGCAGTACTTC. This codes for CASSYTLLHEQYF. Full variable domain (outside the CDR3, taken from reference TRBV7-7 and TRBJ2-7): GAGVSQSPRYKVTKRGQDVTLRCDPISSHATLYWYQQALGQGPEFLTYFNYEAQPDKSGLPSDRFSAERPEGSISTLTIQRTEQRDSAMYRCASSYTLLHEQYFGPGTRLTVT.

The J gene is TRBJ1-2, the V gene TRBV19, with 8 bases identical to TRBD1. The trim removed 8 bases at V and 7 bases at J, leaving 18 bases unmatched. This CDR3 is built from 16 residues. CDR1 is LNHDA, CDR2 SQIVND, per germline (reference sequence). DNA of the CDR3: TGTGCCAGTGCCACAGGGGGAGCGAAACGGCAGAGTGGCTACACCTTC. Translated, it gives CASATGGAKRQSGYTF. Full variable domain (remainder filled in from reference TRBV19 and TRBJ1-2): DGGITQSPKYLFRKEGQNVTLSCEQNLNHDAMYWYRQDPGQGLRLIYYSQIVNDFQKGDIAEGYSVSREKKESFPLTVTSAQKNPTAFYLCASATGGAKRQSGYTFGSGTRLTVV.

V usage is TRBV7-2 and J usage is TRBJ2-5; weak D call: TRBD2 (5 bases). Germline CDR1 and CDR2: SGHTA and FQGNSA. The CDR3 has 15 residues. V gave up 1 base and J gave up 2 bases, with 11 bases separating them. The CDR3 region is CASSLVGGLQETQYF. In nucleotides, the CDR3 is TGTGCCAGCAGCTTAGTAGGCGGGCTGCAAGAGACCCAGTACTTC.

The genes are TRBV19 and TRBJ2-3, with TRBD2 matching over 12 bases. The V and J ends lost 6 bases and 2 bases, in that order; junction bases with no gene match: 21. The CDR3 extends over 21 amino acids. Germline loops: CDR1 LNHDA, CDR2 SQIVND (reference sequence). The chain's CDR3 is CASRRFGASGGANYNTDTQYF. DNA for the CDR3: TGTGCCAGTAGGCGATTCGGGGCTAGCGGGGGGGCTAACTACAACACAGATACGCAGTATTTT.

The chain employs TRBV5-4 and TRBJ2-3; 8 bases match TRBD1. The CDR3 is made up of 16 amino acids. Germline V lookup: CDR1 SGHNT, CDR2 YYREEE (reference sequence). V shed 1 base and J 2 bases; nucleotides not matched to a gene: 6. The CDR3, as DNA: TGTGCCAGCAGCTTGTTGGGCAGGGGGCACACAGATACGCAGTATTTT. It yields the protein CASSLLGRGHTDTQYF.

This chain uses TRBV9 with TRBJ1-6; TRBD1 is a possible D gene (5 bases). CDR3 length: 16 residues. V lost 4 bases to trimming and J lost 0 bases, with 11 bases between them. Germline values: CDR1 SGDLS, CDR2 YYNGEE. The CDR3 DNA reads as TGTGCCAGCAGCTCGGGGGAGAGCTCCTATAATTCACCCCTCCACTTT. Its protein is CASSSGESSYNSPLHF. Complete variable domain (other parts from reference TRBV9 and TRBJ1-6): DSGVTQTPKHLITATGQRVTLRCSPRSGDLSVYWYQQSLDQGLQFLIQYYNGEERAKGNILERFSAQQFPDLHSELNLSSLELGDSALYFCASSSGESSYNSPLHFGNGTRLTVT.